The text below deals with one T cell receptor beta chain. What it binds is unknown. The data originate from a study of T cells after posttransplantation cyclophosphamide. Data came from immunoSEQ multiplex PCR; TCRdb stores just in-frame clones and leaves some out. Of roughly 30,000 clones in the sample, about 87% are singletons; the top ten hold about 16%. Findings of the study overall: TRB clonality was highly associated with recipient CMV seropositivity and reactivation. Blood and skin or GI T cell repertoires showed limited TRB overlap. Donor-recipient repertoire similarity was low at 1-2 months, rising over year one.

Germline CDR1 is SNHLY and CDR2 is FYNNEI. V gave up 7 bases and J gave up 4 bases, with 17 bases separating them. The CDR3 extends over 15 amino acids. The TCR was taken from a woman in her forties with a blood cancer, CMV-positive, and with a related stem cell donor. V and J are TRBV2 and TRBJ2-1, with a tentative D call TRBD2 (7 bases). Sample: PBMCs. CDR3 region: CASKEGGGGYNEQFF. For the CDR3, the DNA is TGTGCCAGCAAAGAGGGGGGGGGCGGATACAATGAGCAGTTCTTC.